These T cell receptor beta chains were read from a single sample in a study of cytomegalovirus exposure and HLA in healthy donors. Profiling relied on immunoSEQ multiplex PCR, and the TCRdb table lists in-frame clones only, not all of them. The sample has 95,000 to 100,000 clones, approximately 72% seen once. The sample was PBMCs. These receptors all come from a woman between 40 and 55 years old in good health and CMV-seronegative. Each CDR3 is given with its conserved first and last residue. Fields, in order: CDR3 length, D gene, J gene, V gene, clone size, CDR3 DNA, CDR3 protein. The D gene is left open where the match is weak. Size tells how often a clone was seen (once, few, many) or the class of an expanded clone, and some rows leave it out.

len: 16; d_gene: .; j_gene: TRBJ1-3; v_gene: TRBV7-2; abundance: .; CDR3nt: TGTGCCAGCAGCTTATGGGCGGGATCCAATGGAAACACCATATATTTT; CDR3aa: CASSLWAGSNGNTIYF
len: 12; d_gene: .; j_gene: TRBJ1-5; v_gene: TRBV30; abundance: .; CDR3nt: TGTGCCTGGAGTGAGGGGGTTCGGCCCCAGCATTTT; CDR3aa: CAWSEGVRPQHF
len: 14; d_gene: TRBD2; j_gene: TRBJ2-3; v_gene: TRBV7-2; abundance: .; CDR3nt: TGTGCCAGCAGCTCCGGGACTAGGACAGATACGCAGTATTTT; CDR3aa: CASSSGTRTDTQYF
len: 16; d_gene: .; j_gene: TRBJ2-7; v_gene: TRBV18; abundance: .; CDR3nt: TGTGCCAGCTCACCATTGACAGGCGGTTCAGACTACGAGCAGTACTTC; CDR3aa: CASSPLTGGSDYEQYF
len: 17; d_gene: TRBD2; j_gene: TRBJ2-1; v_gene: TRBV11-3; abundance: few; CDR3nt: TGTGCCAGCAGCTTACGGCTTCAGCGGGAGAAGCCAAATGAGCAGTTCTTC; CDR3aa: CASSLRLQREKPNEQFF
len: 16; d_gene: TRBD2; j_gene: TRBJ2-7; v_gene: TRBV5-1; abundance: .; CDR3nt: TGCGCCAGCAGCCCGTGGACTAGCGGGAGGACCTACGAGCAGTACTTC; CDR3aa: CASSPWTSGRTYEQYF
len: 17; d_gene: TRBD1; j_gene: TRBJ1-4; v_gene: TRBV5-4; abundance: .; CDR3nt: TGTGCCAGCAGCTTGGGGCTTACAGGGGGCGGTAATGAAAAACTGTTTTTT; CDR3aa: CASSLGLTGGGNEKLFF
len: 14; d_gene: .; j_gene: TRBJ2-7; v_gene: TRBV5-4; abundance: .; CDR3nt: TGTGCCAGCAGCTTTGGCGGGGGCGGGGGCGAGCAGTACTTC; CDR3aa: CASSFGGGGGEQYF
len: 15; d_gene: TRBD1; j_gene: TRBJ1-1; v_gene: TRBV6-1; abundance: .; CDR3nt: TGTGCCAGCAGTTCTCCACAGGGGAGGTACACTGAAGCTTTCTTT; CDR3aa: CASSSPQGRYTEAFF
len: 14; d_gene: .; j_gene: TRBJ2-4; v_gene: TRBV6-5; abundance: .; CDR3nt: TGTGCCAGCAGTGGGACATCAGCCAAAAACATTCAGTACTTC; CDR3aa: CASSGTSAKNIQYF
len: 16; d_gene: TRBD1; j_gene: TRBJ1-1; v_gene: TRBV4-3; abundance: .; CDR3nt: TGCGCCAGCAGCCATTCGACGTACAGGGGGAACACTGAAGCTTTCTTT; CDR3aa: CASSHSTYRGNTEAFF
len: 13; d_gene: .; j_gene: TRBJ2-7; v_gene: TRBV30; abundance: .; CDR3nt: TGTGCCTGGAGCCCCCTGACAGGCAACGAGCAGTACTTC; CDR3aa: CAWSPLTGNEQYF
len: 13; d_gene: .; j_gene: TRBJ1-1; v_gene: TRBV9; abundance: few; CDR3nt: TGTGCCAGCAGCGTAGACAGTAACACTGAAGCTTTCTTT; CDR3aa: CASSVDSNTEAFF
len: 15; d_gene: TRBD1; j_gene: TRBJ2-7; v_gene: TRBV29-1; abundance: .; CDR3nt: TGCAGCGTTGATACGACAGGGACAGGGATCCACGAGCAGTACTTC; CDR3aa: CSVDTTGTGIHEQYF
len: 16; d_gene: .; j_gene: TRBJ2-5; v_gene: TRBV30; abundance: .; CDR3nt: TGTGCCTGGAGTGGACCGGGGCAGGGGCCTCAAGAGACCCAGTACTTC; CDR3aa: CAWSGPGQGPQETQYF
len: 14; d_gene: .; j_gene: TRBJ1-6; v_gene: TRBV7-8; abundance: few; CDR3nt: TGTGCCAGCAGCTTAGGCAGGGTCAATTCACCCCTCCACTTT; CDR3aa: CASSLGRVNSPLHF
len: 14; d_gene: TRBD2; j_gene: TRBJ2-7; v_gene: TRBV9; abundance: .; CDR3nt: TGTGCCAGCAGCGTCTCTGGACTAGCCTACGAGCAGTACTTC; CDR3aa: CASSVSGLAYEQYF
len: 13; d_gene: .; j_gene: TRBJ2-7; v_gene: TRBV9; abundance: .; CDR3nt: TGTGCCAGCAGCGTCGGACAGACCTACGAGCAGTACTTC; CDR3aa: CASSVGQTYEQYF
len: 15; d_gene: .; j_gene: TRBJ2-3; v_gene: TRBV9; abundance: .; CDR3nt: TGTGCCAGCAGCGAAACCTCAAGCACGACAGATACGCAGTATTTT; CDR3aa: CASSETSSTTDTQYF
len: 15; d_gene: TRBD2; j_gene: TRBJ2-1; v_gene: TRBV7-3; abundance: .; CDR3nt: TGTGCCAGCAGCCAACTAGCGGGAACCTACAATGAGCAGTTCTTC; CDR3aa: CASSQLAGTYNEQFF
len: 13; d_gene: .; j_gene: TRBJ1-5; v_gene: TRBV2; abundance: .; CDR3nt: TGTGCCAGCAGCAATGACAGGTATCAGCCCCAGCATTTT; CDR3aa: CASSNDRYQPQHF
len: 17; d_gene: .; j_gene: TRBJ2-3; v_gene: TRBV7-9; abundance: .; CDR3nt: TGTGCCAGCAGTTCCAGGGGGGCCCGACCTAGCACAGATACGCAGTATTTT; CDR3aa: CASSSRGARPSTDTQYF
len: 11; d_gene: .; j_gene: TRBJ2-1; v_gene: TRBV6-6; abundance: .; CDR3nt: TGTGCCATCCAAACAGGGATTGAGCAGTTCTTC; CDR3aa: CAIQTGIEQFF
len: 15; d_gene: .; j_gene: TRBJ2-7; v_gene: TRBV7-3; abundance: .; CDR3nt: TGTGCCAGCAGCCCGGAGGGGCGCGGGCTCTACGAGCAGTACTTC; CDR3aa: CASSPEGRGLYEQYF
len: 15; d_gene: TRBD2; j_gene: TRBJ2-3; v_gene: TRBV5-1; abundance: .; CDR3nt: TGCGCCAGCAGCTTCCTAGCGGGGGGTTTAGATACGCAGTATTTT; CDR3aa: CASSFLAGGLDTQYF
len: 14; d_gene: TRBD2; j_gene: TRBJ2-7; v_gene: TRBV7-2; abundance: .; CDR3nt: TGTGCCAGCAGCTACCCGGGGGGGAGCTACGAGCAGTACTTC; CDR3aa: CASSYPGGSYEQYF
len: 15; d_gene: .; j_gene: TRBJ1-3; v_gene: TRBV7-9; abundance: .; CDR3nt: TGTGCCAGCAACCTTGGACTGACCTCTGGAAACACCATATATTTT; CDR3aa: CASNLGLTSGNTIYF
len: 15; d_gene: .; j_gene: TRBJ1-4; v_gene: TRBV7-9; abundance: .; CDR3nt: TGTGCCAGCAGCCTCCAGATTAGCGGAGATGAAAAACTGTTTTTT; CDR3aa: CASSLQISGDEKLFF
len: 14; d_gene: TRBD1; j_gene: TRBJ2-5; v_gene: TRBV2; abundance: .; CDR3nt: TGTGCCAGCAGTCACAGGGGGCATGGAGAGACCCAGTACTTC; CDR3aa: CASSHRGHGETQYF
len: 15; d_gene: TRBD1; j_gene: TRBJ2-2; v_gene: TRBV28; abundance: .; CDR3nt: TGTGCCAGCAGTTTATCGGTGGGACAGGCCGGGGAGCTGTTTTTT; CDR3aa: CASSLSVGQAGELFF
len: 16; d_gene: TRBD2; j_gene: TRBJ2-2; v_gene: TRBV4-2; abundance: .; CDR3nt: TGTGCCAGCAGCCAGAGGACTAGCGGAAACACCGGGGAGCTGTTTTTT; CDR3aa: CASSQRTSGNTGELFF
len: 18; d_gene: TRBD1; j_gene: TRBJ2-6; v_gene: TRBV19; abundance: .; CDR3nt: TGTGCCAGTAGAGAGACAGGGGGCCTCCTCTCTGGGGCCAACGTCCTGACTTTC; CDR3aa: CASRETGGLLSGANVLTF
len: 17; d_gene: .; j_gene: TRBJ1-1; v_gene: TRBV7-2; abundance: .; CDR3nt: TGTGCCAGCAGCTTAGATGCGGGACTCCGCCCGAACACTGAAGCTTTCTTT; CDR3aa: CASSLDAGLRPNTEAFF
len: 14; d_gene: TRBD2; j_gene: TRBJ2-7; v_gene: TRBV19; abundance: once; CDR3nt: TGTGCCAGTAGTACGGGGACTAGCGGGTACGAGCAGTACTTC; CDR3aa: CASSTGTSGYEQYF
len: 13; d_gene: TRBD1; j_gene: TRBJ1-2; v_gene: TRBV5-5; abundance: once; CDR3nt: TGTGCCAGCAGCTCCGGGACAGACTATGGCTACACCTTC; CDR3aa: CASSSGTDYGYTF
len: 17; d_gene: TRBD2; j_gene: TRBJ2-5; v_gene: TRBV14; abundance: .; CDR3nt: TGTGCCAGCAGCCCCCGGAGACTAGCGGCCTATCAAGAGACCCAGTACTTC; CDR3aa: CASSPRRLAAYQETQYF
len: 15; d_gene: .; j_gene: TRBJ1-1; v_gene: TRBV7-2; abundance: .; CDR3nt: TGTGCCAGCAGCCCTATCCCCGACAGTAACACTGAAGCTTTCTTT; CDR3aa: CASSPIPDSNTEAFF
len: 9; d_gene: .; j_gene: TRBJ1-1; v_gene: TRBV5-1; abundance: once; CDR3nt: TGCGCCAGCAGCTTGCCGGCTTTCTTT; CDR3aa: CASSLPAFF
len: 14; d_gene: .; j_gene: TRBJ1-1; v_gene: TRBV5-6; abundance: .; CDR3nt: TGTGCCAGCAGCTACGGCAGGCCGAACACTGAAGCTTTCTTT; CDR3aa: CASSYGRPNTEAFF
len: 13; d_gene: .; j_gene: TRBJ1-1; v_gene: TRBV6-6; abundance: .; CDR3nt: TGTGCCAGCAGACGAGACACGAACACTGAAGCTTTCTTT; CDR3aa: CASRRDTNTEAFF